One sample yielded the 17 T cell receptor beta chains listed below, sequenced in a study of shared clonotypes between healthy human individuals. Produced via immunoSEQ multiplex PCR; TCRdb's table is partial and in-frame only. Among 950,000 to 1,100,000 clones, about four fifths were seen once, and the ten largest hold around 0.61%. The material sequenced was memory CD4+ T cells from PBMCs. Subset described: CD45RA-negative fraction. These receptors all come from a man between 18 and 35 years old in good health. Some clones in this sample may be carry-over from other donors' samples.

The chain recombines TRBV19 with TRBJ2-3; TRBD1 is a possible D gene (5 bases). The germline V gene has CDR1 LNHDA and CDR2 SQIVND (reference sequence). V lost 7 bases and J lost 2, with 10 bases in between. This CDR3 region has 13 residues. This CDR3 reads CASTARATDTQYF. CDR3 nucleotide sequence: TGTGCCAGTACTGCCAGGGCCACAGATACGCAGTATTTT.

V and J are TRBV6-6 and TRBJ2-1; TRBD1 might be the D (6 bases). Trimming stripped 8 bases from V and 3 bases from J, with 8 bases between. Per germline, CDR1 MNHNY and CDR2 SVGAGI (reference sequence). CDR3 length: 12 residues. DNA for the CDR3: TGTGCCAGCGGACAGATCTACAATGAGCAGTTCTTC. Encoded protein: CASGQIYNEQFF.

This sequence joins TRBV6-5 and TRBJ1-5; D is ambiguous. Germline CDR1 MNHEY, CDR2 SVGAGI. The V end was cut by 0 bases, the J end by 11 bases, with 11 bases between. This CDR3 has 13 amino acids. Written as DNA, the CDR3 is TGTGCCAGCAGTTACTCTCTTGGCCAATCCCAGCATTTT. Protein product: CASSYSLGQSQHF.

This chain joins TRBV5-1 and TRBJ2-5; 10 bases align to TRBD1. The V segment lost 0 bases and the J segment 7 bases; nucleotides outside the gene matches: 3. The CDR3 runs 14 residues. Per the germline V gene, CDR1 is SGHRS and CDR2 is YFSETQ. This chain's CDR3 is CASSLGDRGWTQYF. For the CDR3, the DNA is TGCGCCAGCAGCTTGGGGGACAGGGGCTGGACCCAGTACTTC.

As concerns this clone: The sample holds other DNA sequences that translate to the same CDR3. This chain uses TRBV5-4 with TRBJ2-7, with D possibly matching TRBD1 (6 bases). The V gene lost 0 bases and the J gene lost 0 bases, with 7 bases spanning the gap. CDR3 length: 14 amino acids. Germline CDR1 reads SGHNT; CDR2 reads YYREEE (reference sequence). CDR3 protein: CASSLAGVSYEQYF. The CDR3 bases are TGTGCCAGCAGCTTGGCAGGGGTCTCCTACGAGCAGTACTTC.

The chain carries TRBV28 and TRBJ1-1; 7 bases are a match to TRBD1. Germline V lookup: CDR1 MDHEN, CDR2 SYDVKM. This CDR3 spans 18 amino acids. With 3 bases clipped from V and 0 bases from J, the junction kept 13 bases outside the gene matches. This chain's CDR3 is CASSFNIRGSYMNTEAFF. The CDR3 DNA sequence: TGTGCCAGCAGTTTCAACATCAGGGGGTCCTACATGAACACTGAAGCTTTCTTT.

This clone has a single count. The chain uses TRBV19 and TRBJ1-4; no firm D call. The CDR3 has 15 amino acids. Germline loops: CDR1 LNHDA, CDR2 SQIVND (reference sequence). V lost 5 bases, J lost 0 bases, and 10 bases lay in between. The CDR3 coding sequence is TGTGCCAGTAGTTTCCTTGGTGCAACTAATGAAAAACTGTTTTTT. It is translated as CASSFLGATNEKLFF.

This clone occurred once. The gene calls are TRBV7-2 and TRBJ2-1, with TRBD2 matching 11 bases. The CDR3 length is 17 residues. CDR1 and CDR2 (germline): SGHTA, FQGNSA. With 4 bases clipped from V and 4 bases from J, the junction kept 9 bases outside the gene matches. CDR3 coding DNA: TGTGCCAGCAGCTCGCGACTAGCGGGATGGCCTTACAATGAGCAGTTCTTC. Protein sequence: CASSSRLAGWPYNEQFF.

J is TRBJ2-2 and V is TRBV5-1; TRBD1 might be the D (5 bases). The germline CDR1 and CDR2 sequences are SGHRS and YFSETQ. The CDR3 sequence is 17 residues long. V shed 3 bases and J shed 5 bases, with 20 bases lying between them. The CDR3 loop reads CASSWGQMGIKTGELFF. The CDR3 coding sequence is TGCGCCAGCAGCTGGGGCCAGATGGGGATAAAAACCGGGGAGCTGTTTTTT.

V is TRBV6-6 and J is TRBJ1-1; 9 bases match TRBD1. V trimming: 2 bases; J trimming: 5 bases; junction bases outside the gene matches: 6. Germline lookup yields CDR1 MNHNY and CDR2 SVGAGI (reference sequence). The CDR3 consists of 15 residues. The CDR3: CASSYADRGLTEAFF. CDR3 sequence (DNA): TGTGCCAGCAGTTACGCGGACAGGGGTTTGACTGAAGCTTTCTTT.

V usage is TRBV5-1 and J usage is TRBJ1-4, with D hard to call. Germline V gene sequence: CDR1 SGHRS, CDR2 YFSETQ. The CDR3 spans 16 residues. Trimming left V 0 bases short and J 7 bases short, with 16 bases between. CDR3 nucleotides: TGCGCCAGCAGCTTGGCCGACACGGGGTCGGGTGAAAAACTGTTTTTT. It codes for CASSLADTGSGEKLFF.

The CDR3 DNA is TGTGCCAGCAGTCTCCGGGACAGGGGTCGGGCTGAGCAGTTCTTC. It encodes CASSLRDRGRAEQFF. V and J are TRBV27 and TRBJ2-1, with 10 nucleotides matching TRBD1. This CDR3 comprises 15 residues. CDR1 is MNHEY, CDR2 SMNVEV, per germline (reference sequence). V gave up 5 bases and J gave up 9 bases; unmatched junction bases: 10.

The CDR3 is CASSFQTGTADTQYF. The CDR3 nucleotides are TGTGCCAGCAGCTTCCAAACTGGTACGGCAGATACGCAGTATTTT. The chain carries TRBV5-6 and TRBJ2-3, with unresolved D. V gave up 2 bases and J gave up 4 bases, with 14 bases separating them. Germline loops: CDR1 SGHDT, CDR2 YYEEEE. The CDR3 has 15 residues.

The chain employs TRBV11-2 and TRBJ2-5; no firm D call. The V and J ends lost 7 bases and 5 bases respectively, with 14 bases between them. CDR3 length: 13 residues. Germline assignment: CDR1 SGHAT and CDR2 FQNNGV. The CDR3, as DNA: TGTGCCAGCAACCCTTCGGGCATGGAGACCCAGTACTTC. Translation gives CASNPSGMETQYF.

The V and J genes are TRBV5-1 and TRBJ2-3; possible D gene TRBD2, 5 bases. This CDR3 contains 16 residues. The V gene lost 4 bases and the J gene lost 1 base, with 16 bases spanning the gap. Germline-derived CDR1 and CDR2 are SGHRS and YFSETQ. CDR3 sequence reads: CASSGGLGSGTDTQYF. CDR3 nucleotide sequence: TGCGCCAGCAGCGGCGGACTGGGTTCTGGCACAGATACGCAGTATTTT.

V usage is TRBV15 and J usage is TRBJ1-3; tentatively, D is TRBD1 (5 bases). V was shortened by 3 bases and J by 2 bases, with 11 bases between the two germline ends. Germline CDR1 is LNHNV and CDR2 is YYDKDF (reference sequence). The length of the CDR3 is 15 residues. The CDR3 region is CATSSWGVPGNTIYF. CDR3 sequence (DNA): TGTGCCACCAGCAGTTGGGGGGTTCCTGGAAACACCATATATTTT.

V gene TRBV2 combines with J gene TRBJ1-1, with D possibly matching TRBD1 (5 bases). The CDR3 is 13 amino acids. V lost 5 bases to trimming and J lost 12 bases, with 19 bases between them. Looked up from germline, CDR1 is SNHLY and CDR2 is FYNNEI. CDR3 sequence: CASSRSRDGWTFF. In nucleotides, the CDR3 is TGTGCCAGCAGTAGGAGTAGGGACGGGTGGACTTTCTTT.